The rows below give T cell receptor beta chains drawn from one sample of a study of blood T cells in healthy people across ages. TCRdb re-called the 5' RACE reads through MiXCR, storing one row per CDR3 protein. The table includes about 1 million distinct CDR3 sequences, under 30% detected once. These same data were also listed under a study on T cells of mothers and their children.

The sample was blood. These TCRs come from a girl aged 2-10 years in good health. Each CDR3 is given with its conserved first and last residue. The order of the fields is D gene, J gene, V gene, clone size, CDR3 protein, CDR3 DNA. A D gene is named only where the DNA matches it firmly. Clone size is given for some rows only: seen once, a few or many times, or a class if the clone is expanded.

d_gene: TRBD2
j_gene: TRBJ2-5
v_gene: TRBV25-1
abundance: NA
CDR3aa: CASIATGTSGKEIQYF
CDR3nt: TGTGCCAGCATTGCTACCGGGACTAGCGGGAAAGAGATCCAGTACTTC

d_gene: NA
j_gene: TRBJ1-2
v_gene: TRBV3-1
abundance: many
CDR3aa: CASSQGRVGGYTF
CDR3nt: TGTGCCAGCAGCCAAGGGCGGGTTGGAGGCTACACCTTC

d_gene: TRBD2
j_gene: TRBJ2-1
v_gene: TRBV6-5
abundance: NA
CDR3aa: CASSSFGTSGTNNEQFF
CDR3nt: TGTGCCAGCAGTTCCTTCGGGACTAGCGGTACCAACAATGAGCAGTTCTTC

d_gene: NA
j_gene: TRBJ2-4
v_gene: TRBV25-1
abundance: NA
CDR3aa: CASSPTLAKNIQYF
CDR3nt: TGTGCCAGCAGTCCGACCCTCGCCAAAAACATTCAGTACTTC

d_gene: NA
j_gene: TRBJ2-6
v_gene: TRBV6-2/TRBV6-3
abundance: NA
CDR3aa: CASSLVRAGANVLTF
CDR3nt: TGTGCCAGCAGCCTCGTTAGAGCTGGGGCCAACGTCCTGACTTTC

d_gene: NA
j_gene: TRBJ2-1
v_gene: TRBV27
abundance: few
CDR3aa: CASRGERSFYNEQFF
CDR3nt: TGTGCCAGCAGGGGCGAGCGTAGCTTCTACAATGAGCAGTTCTTC

d_gene: NA
j_gene: TRBJ2-7
v_gene: TRBV4-1
abundance: few
CDR3aa: CASSQEPRSINEQYF
CDR3nt: TGCGCCAGCAGCCAAGAACCCAGGAGCATAAACGAGCAGTACTTC

d_gene: TRBD1
j_gene: TRBJ1-4
v_gene: TRBV27
abundance: NA
CDR3aa: CASSRTGEWSEKLFF
CDR3nt: TGTGCCAGCAGTCGGACAGGGGAATGGTCTGAAAAACTGTTTTTT

d_gene: NA
j_gene: TRBJ2-2
v_gene: TRBV21-1
abundance: NA
CDR3aa: CASSKSTLHPIADTGELFF
CDR3nt: TGTGCCAGCAGCAAATCTACCCTTCATCCGATTGCGGACACCGGGGAGCTGTTTTTT

d_gene: NA
j_gene: TRBJ2-1
v_gene: TRBV6-1
abundance: NA
CDR3aa: CASSPELGGASYNEQFF
CDR3nt: TGTGCCAGCAGCCCTGAACTCGGGGGTGCTTCCTACAATGAGCAGTTCTTC

d_gene: NA
j_gene: TRBJ2-7
v_gene: TRBV7-2
abundance: NA
CDR3aa: CASSQPPGREQYF
CDR3nt: TGTGCCAGCAGCCAACCCCCAGGGCGCGAGCAGTACTTC

d_gene: NA
j_gene: TRBJ1-2
v_gene: TRBV20-1
abundance: once
CDR3aa: CSAYDSSTSGYTF
CDR3nt: TGCAGTGCTTACGACAGTTCCACTTCGGGCTACACCTTC

d_gene: NA
j_gene: TRBJ2-5
v_gene: TRBV7-6
abundance: NA
CDR3aa: CASSLETGDYQETQYF
CDR3nt: TGTGCCAGCAGCTTAGAAACGGGGGACTACCAAGAGACCCAGTACTTC

d_gene: TRBD2
j_gene: TRBJ2-1
v_gene: TRBV9
abundance: few
CDR3aa: CASSLRSGNSYNEQFF
CDR3nt: TGTGCCAGCAGCCTTCGTAGCGGGAACTCCTACAATGAGCAGTTCTTC

d_gene: TRBD1
j_gene: TRBJ1-6
v_gene: TRBV4-3
abundance: few
CDR3aa: CASSQETGASPLHF
CDR3nt: TGCGCCAGCAGCCAAGAGACAGGGGCCTCACCCCTCCACTTT

d_gene: NA
j_gene: TRBJ2-7
v_gene: TRBV20-1
abundance: NA
CDR3aa: CSALTTDSKGYEQYF
CDR3nt: TGCAGTGCTCTAACGACCGACAGTAAAGGCTACGAGCAGTACTTC

d_gene: TRBD1
j_gene: TRBJ2-1
v_gene: TRBV29-1
abundance: few
CDR3aa: CSVDGTGTVNEQFF
CDR3nt: TGCAGCGTTGATGGCACAGGGACAGTGAATGAGCAGTTCTTC

d_gene: TRBD1
j_gene: TRBJ2-5
v_gene: TRBV28
abundance: NA
CDR3aa: CASSYTGQEGPKTQYF
CDR3nt: TGTGCCAGCAGTTATACGGGACAGGAGGGCCCGAAGACCCAGTACTTC

d_gene: NA
j_gene: TRBJ2-3
v_gene: TRBV13
abundance: few
CDR3aa: CASNLGRSTDTQYF
CDR3nt: TGTGCCAGCAACTTAGGACGCAGCACAGATACGCAGTATTTT

d_gene: NA
j_gene: TRBJ2-1
v_gene: TRBV6-5
abundance: NA
CDR3aa: CASSPEWTKAQFF
CDR3nt: TGTGCCAGCAGTCCAGAATGGACGAAGGCGCAGTTCTTC

d_gene: NA
j_gene: TRBJ2-3
v_gene: TRBV5-1
abundance: NA
CDR3aa: CASSLVQSEYTDTQYF
CDR3nt: TGCGCCAGCAGCTTGGTACAGTCAGAGTACACAGATACGCAGTATTTT

d_gene: TRBD1
j_gene: TRBJ1-2
v_gene: TRBV12-3/TRBV12-4
abundance: few
CDR3aa: CASSNSGQLIYGYTF
CDR3nt: TGTGCCAGCAGCAACTCGGGACAGTTAATATATGGCTACACCTTC

d_gene: NA
j_gene: TRBJ1-6
v_gene: TRBV5-1
abundance: few
CDR3aa: CASSFDGSDNSPLHF
CDR3nt: TGCGCCAGCAGCTTCGACGGTAGTGATAATTCACCCCTCCACTTT

d_gene: NA
j_gene: TRBJ2-1
v_gene: TRBV7-8
abundance: NA
CDR3aa: CASSLFEEEQFF
CDR3nt: TGTGCCAGCAGCTTATTTGAAGAAGAGCAGTTCTTC

d_gene: NA
j_gene: TRBJ1-2
v_gene: TRBV7-2
abundance: few
CDR3aa: CASSAYPAKYPAGYTF
CDR3nt: TGTGCCAGCAGCGCCTACCCAGCCAAGTATCCGGCCGGCTACACCTTC

d_gene: NA
j_gene: TRBJ2-2
v_gene: TRBV28
abundance: NA
CDR3aa: CASSSEGLMTGELFF
CDR3nt: TGTGCCAGCAGTAGCGAGGGGCTAATGACCGGGGAGCTGTTTTTT

d_gene: NA
j_gene: TRBJ2-2
v_gene: TRBV28
abundance: NA
CDR3aa: CASSFSGAGGELFF
CDR3nt: TGTGCCAGCAGTTTTTCTGGGGCCGGCGGGGAGCTGTTTTTT

d_gene: NA
j_gene: TRBJ1-1
v_gene: TRBV2
abundance: few
CDR3aa: CASRGVVGFPEAFF
CDR3nt: TGTGCCAGCAGGGGCGTTGTGGGGTTCCCTGAAGCTTTCTTT

d_gene: TRBD2
j_gene: TRBJ2-1
v_gene: TRBV7-6
abundance: few
CDR3aa: CASSFGTSGGVGGNEQFF
CDR3nt: TGTGCCAGCAGCTTCGGGACTAGCGGGGGGGTCGGGGGTAATGAGCAGTTCTTC

d_gene: NA
j_gene: TRBJ2-3
v_gene: TRBV6-1
abundance: NA
CDR3aa: CASSRETDTQYF
CDR3nt: TGTGCCAGCAGCAGGGAAACAGATACGCAGTATTTT

d_gene: NA
j_gene: TRBJ1-5
v_gene: TRBV27
abundance: few
CDR3aa: CASSPNGGQPQHF
CDR3nt: TGTGCCAGCAGTCCCAATGGGGGGCAGCCCCAGCATTTT

d_gene: TRBD1
j_gene: TRBJ2-5
v_gene: TRBV27
abundance: few
CDR3aa: CASSFRTGLETQYF
CDR3nt: TGTGCCAGCAGTTTTAGGACAGGGTTGGAGACCCAGTACTTC

d_gene: TRBD1
j_gene: TRBJ1-3
v_gene: TRBV13
abundance: NA
CDR3aa: CASSPRQGSSGNTIYF
CDR3nt: TGTGCCAGCAGCCCAAGACAGGGGAGCTCTGGAAATACCATATATTTT

d_gene: NA
j_gene: TRBJ2-2
v_gene: TRBV7-4
abundance: NA
CDR3aa: CASSPDFSGELFF
CDR3nt: TGTGCCAGCAGCCCTGATTTCTCCGGGGAGCTGTTTTTT

d_gene: TRBD1
j_gene: TRBJ2-7
v_gene: TRBV5-6
abundance: NA
CDR3aa: CASSLTGAGQYEQYF
CDR3nt: TGTGCCAGCAGCTTGACAGGGGCAGGTCAGTACGAGCAGTACTTC

d_gene: NA
j_gene: TRBJ2-5
v_gene: TRBV7-6
abundance: NA
CDR3aa: CASSLGGALTETQYF
CDR3nt: TGTGCCAGCAGCTTAGGAGGGGCGCTGACAGAGACCCAGTACTTC

d_gene: NA
j_gene: TRBJ2-5
v_gene: TRBV7-6
abundance: few
CDR3aa: CASSVSLGAAETQYF
CDR3nt: TGTGCCAGCAGCGTTTCTTTGGGGGCGGCAGAGACCCAGTACTTC

d_gene: NA
j_gene: TRBJ1-2
v_gene: TRBV6-2/TRBV6-3
abundance: NA
CDR3aa: CASSSDWMYGYTF
CDR3nt: TGTGCCAGCAGTTCGGACTGGATGTATGGCTACACCTTC

d_gene: TRBD2
j_gene: TRBJ2-5
v_gene: TRBV7-8
abundance: few
CDR3aa: CASSLARLAGEAAPQETQYF
CDR3nt: TGTGCCAGCAGCTTAGCGCGGCTAGCGGGAGAGGCCGCACCCCAAGAGACCCAGTACTTC

d_gene: NA
j_gene: TRBJ2-3
v_gene: TRBV12-3/TRBV12-4
abundance: NA
CDR3aa: CASSFRPSHTDTQYF
CDR3nt: TGTGCCAGCAGTTTCCGACCGAGCCACACAGATACGCAGTATTTT

d_gene: TRBD1
j_gene: TRBJ1-1
v_gene: TRBV9
abundance: NA
CDR3aa: CASSVAGGGQAFF
CDR3nt: TGTGCCAGCAGCGTGGCAGGGGGCGGTCAGGCTTTCTTT

d_gene: NA
j_gene: TRBJ2-3
v_gene: TRBV9
abundance: few
CDR3aa: CASSGSGSTDTQYF
CDR3nt: TGTGCCAGCAGCGGTAGCGGTAGCACAGATACGCAGTATTTT

d_gene: TRBD2
j_gene: TRBJ2-5
v_gene: TRBV7-2
abundance: few
CDR3aa: CASSYLGTSGGQRETQYF
CDR3nt: TGTGCCAGCAGCTATCTCGGGACTAGCGGGGGGCAACGGGAGACCCAGTACTTC

d_gene: TRBD1
j_gene: TRBJ2-7
v_gene: TRBV15
abundance: few
CDR3aa: CATSPRVGQGNYEQYF
CDR3nt: TGTGCCACCAGCCCCCGAGTCGGACAGGGTAACTACGAGCAGTACTTC

d_gene: NA
j_gene: TRBJ2-1
v_gene: TRBV12-3/TRBV12-4
abundance: few
CDR3aa: CASSPRVSPYNEQLF
CDR3nt: TGTGCCAGCAGCCCTCGGGTCTCGCCCTACAATGAGCAGCTCTTC

d_gene: NA
j_gene: TRBJ2-7
v_gene: TRBV4-3
abundance: NA
CDR3aa: CASSQEEGKTYEQYF
CDR3nt: TGCGCCAGCAGCCAAGAGGAAGGAAAAACCTACGAGCAGTACTTC

d_gene: NA
j_gene: TRBJ2-6
v_gene: TRBV29-1
abundance: NA
CDR3aa: CSVVGSSGANVLTF
CDR3nt: TGCAGCGTTGTAGGATCTTCTGGGGCCAACGTCCTGACTTTC

d_gene: NA
j_gene: TRBJ2-2
v_gene: TRBV5-1
abundance: NA
CDR3aa: CASSLSGLPGELFF
CDR3nt: TGCGCCAGCAGCTTGTCGGGACTGCCCGGGGAGCTGTTTTTT

d_gene: TRBD2
j_gene: TRBJ2-1
v_gene: TRBV20-1
abundance: NA
CDR3aa: CSARGRERGEQFF
CDR3nt: TGCAGTGCTAGAGGGCGGGAGCGGGGGGAGCAGTTCTTC

d_gene: TRBD2
j_gene: TRBJ2-5
v_gene: TRBV20-1
abundance: few
CDR3aa: CSARSFILAEQETQYF
CDR3nt: TGCAGTGCCCGGTCATTTATCCTAGCGGAACAAGAGACCCAGTACTTC

d_gene: NA
j_gene: TRBJ2-5
v_gene: TRBV7-2
abundance: NA
CDR3aa: CASADLARGQETQYF
CDR3nt: TGTGCCAGCGCCGATCTAGCGAGGGGCCAAGAGACCCAGTACTTC

d_gene: NA
j_gene: TRBJ2-2
v_gene: TRBV12-3/TRBV12-4
abundance: NA
CDR3aa: CASRLTGVTGELFF
CDR3nt: TGTGCCAGCAGGCTGACAGGAGTCACCGGGGAGCTGTTTTTT

d_gene: NA
j_gene: TRBJ2-1
v_gene: TRBV9
abundance: NA
CDR3aa: CASSVEGSGISSYNEQFF
CDR3nt: TGTGCCAGCAGCGTAGAGGGAAGCGGAATTAGCTCCTACAATGAGCAGTTCTTC

d_gene: NA
j_gene: TRBJ1-1
v_gene: TRBV28
abundance: NA
CDR3aa: CASSPTSTIPEAFF
CDR3nt: TGTGCCAGCAGCCCAACTAGCACAATTCCTGAAGCTTTCTTT

d_gene: TRBD2
j_gene: TRBJ2-5
v_gene: TRBV20-1
abundance: NA
CDR3aa: CSASPLAGFFVLETQYF
CDR3nt: TGCAGTGCTAGCCCACTAGCGGGGTTCTTTGTTTTAGAGACCCAGTACTTC

d_gene: NA
j_gene: TRBJ2-3
v_gene: TRBV27
abundance: many
CDR3aa: CASSLSSGDTQYF
CDR3nt: TGTGCCAGCAGTTTATCGAGCGGAGATACGCAGTATTTT

d_gene: NA
j_gene: TRBJ1-4
v_gene: TRBV4-2
abundance: few
CDR3aa: CASSKREGGDNEKLFF
CDR3nt: TGTGCCAGCAGCAAAAGGGAGGGAGGGGATAATGAAAAACTATTTTTT

d_gene: NA
j_gene: TRBJ2-1
v_gene: TRBV10-3
abundance: NA
CDR3aa: CAISESMSELGEQFF
CDR3nt: TGTGCCATCAGTGAGTCAATGTCGGAATTAGGTGAGCAGTTCTTC

d_gene: NA
j_gene: TRBJ2-3
v_gene: TRBV7-2
abundance: few
CDR3aa: CASSFLTAGKGDTQYF
CDR3nt: TGTGCCAGCAGCTTTTTGACGGCGGGCAAGGGGGATACGCAGTATTTT